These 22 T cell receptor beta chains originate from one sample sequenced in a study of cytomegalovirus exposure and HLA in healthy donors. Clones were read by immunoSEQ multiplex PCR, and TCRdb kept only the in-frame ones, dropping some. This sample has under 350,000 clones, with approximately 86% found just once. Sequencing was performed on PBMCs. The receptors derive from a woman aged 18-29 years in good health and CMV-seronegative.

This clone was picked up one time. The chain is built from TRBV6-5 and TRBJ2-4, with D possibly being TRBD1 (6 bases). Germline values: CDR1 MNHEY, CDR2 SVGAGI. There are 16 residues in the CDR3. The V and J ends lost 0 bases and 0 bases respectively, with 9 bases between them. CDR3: CASSYSPGVAKNIQYF. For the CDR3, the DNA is TGTGCCAGCAGTTACTCCCCAGGGGTAGCCAAAAACATTCAGTACTTC.

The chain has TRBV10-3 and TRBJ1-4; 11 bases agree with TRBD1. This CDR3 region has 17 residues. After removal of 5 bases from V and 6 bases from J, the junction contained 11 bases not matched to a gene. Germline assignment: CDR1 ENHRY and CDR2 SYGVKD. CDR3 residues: CAISSSGQGAGDEKLFF. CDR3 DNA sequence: TGTGCCATCAGTTCCTCAGGACAGGGGGCGGGCGATGAAAAACTGTTTTTT.

CDR3 sequence reads: CASSTPGQGRYEQYF. DNA for the CDR3: TGTGCCAGCAGTACCCCGGGACAGGGCCGTTACGAGCAGTACTTC. The chain recombines TRBV7-6 with TRBJ2-7; TRBD1 agrees at 9 bases. This CDR3 is 15 amino acids long. V dropped 6 bases and J dropped 4; count of bases not matched to a gene: 10. The germline gives CDR1 SGHVS, CDR2 FNYEAQ.

The CDR3 nucleotides are TGTGCCAGCAGCTTAGCCCCCGATTCTAGCGGCTCCTACGAGCAGTACTTC. Translation: CASSLAPDSSGSYEQYF. J is TRBJ2-7 and V is TRBV7-9; 7 nucleotides line up with TRBD2. The CDR3 is 17 residues long. Germline CDR1 SEHNR, CDR2 FQNEAQ (reference sequence). The V segment lost 0 bases and the J segment 0 bases; nucleotides outside the gene matches: 8. Based on the CDR3 plus reference TRBV7-9 and TRBJ2-7, the full variable domain is DTGVSQNPRHKITKRGQNVTFRCDPISEHNRLYWYRQTLGQGPEFLTYFQNEAQLEKSRLLSDRFSAERPKGSFSTLEIQRTEQGDSAMYLCASSLAPDSSGSYEQYFGPGTRLTVT.

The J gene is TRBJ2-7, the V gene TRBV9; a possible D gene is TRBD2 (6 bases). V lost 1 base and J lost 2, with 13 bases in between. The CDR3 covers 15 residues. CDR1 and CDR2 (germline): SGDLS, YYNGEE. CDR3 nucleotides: TGTGCCAGCAGCGTATCGCCTAGCGATACCTACGAGCAGTACTTC. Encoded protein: CASSVSPSDTYEQYF.

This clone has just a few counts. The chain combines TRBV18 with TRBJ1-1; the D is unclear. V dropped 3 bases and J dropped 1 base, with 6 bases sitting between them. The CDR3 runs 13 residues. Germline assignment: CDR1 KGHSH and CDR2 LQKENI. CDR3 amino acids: CASSPGWNTEAFF. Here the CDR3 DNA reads TGTGCCAGCTCACCGGGCTGGAACACTGAAGCTTTCTTT.

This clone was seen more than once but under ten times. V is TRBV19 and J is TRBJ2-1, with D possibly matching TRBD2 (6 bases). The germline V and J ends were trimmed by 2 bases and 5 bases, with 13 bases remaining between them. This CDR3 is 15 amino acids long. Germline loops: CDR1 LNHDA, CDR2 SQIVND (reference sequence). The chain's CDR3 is CASSITGSLDNEQFF. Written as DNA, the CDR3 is TGTGCCAGTAGTATAACCGGGAGCTTAGACAATGAGCAGTTCTTC.

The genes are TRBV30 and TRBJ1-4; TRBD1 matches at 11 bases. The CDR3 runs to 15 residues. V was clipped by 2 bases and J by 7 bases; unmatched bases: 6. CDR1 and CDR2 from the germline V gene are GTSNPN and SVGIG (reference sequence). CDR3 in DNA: TGTGCCTGGAGTACACCCGGGACAGGGGGTGAAAAACTGTTTTTT. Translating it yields CAWSTPGTGGEKLFF.

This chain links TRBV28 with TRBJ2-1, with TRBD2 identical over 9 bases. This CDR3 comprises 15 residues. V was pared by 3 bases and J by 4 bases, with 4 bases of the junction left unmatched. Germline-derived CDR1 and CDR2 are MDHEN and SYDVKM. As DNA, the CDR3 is TGTGCCAGCAGTTTGGCTAGCGGGATTTACAATGAGCAGTTCTTC. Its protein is CASSLASGIYNEQFF. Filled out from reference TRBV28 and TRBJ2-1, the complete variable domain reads DVKVTQSSRYLVKRTGEKVFLECVQDMDHENMFWYRQDPGLGLRLIYFSYDVKMKEKGDIPEGYSVSREKKERFSLILESASTNQTSMYLCASSLASGIYNEQFFGPGTRLTVL.

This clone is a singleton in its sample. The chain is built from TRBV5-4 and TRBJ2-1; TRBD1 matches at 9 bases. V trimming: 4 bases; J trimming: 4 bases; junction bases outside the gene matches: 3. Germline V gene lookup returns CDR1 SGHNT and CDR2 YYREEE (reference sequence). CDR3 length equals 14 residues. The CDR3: CASSGDRAYNEQFF. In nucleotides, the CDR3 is TGTGCCAGCAGCGGGGACAGGGCTTACAATGAGCAGTTCTTC.

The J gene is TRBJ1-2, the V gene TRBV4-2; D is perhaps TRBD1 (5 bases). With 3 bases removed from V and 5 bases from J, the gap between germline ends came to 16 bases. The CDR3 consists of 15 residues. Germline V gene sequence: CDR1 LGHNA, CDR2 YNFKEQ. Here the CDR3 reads CASSHPGTEGYGYTF. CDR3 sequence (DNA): TGTGCCAGCAGCCACCCAGGGACGGAGGGATATGGCTACACCTTC.

As DNA, the CDR3 is TGCGCCAGCAGCTTGGCGGGTTCGGGGATAGAGGCCTACAATGAGCAGTTCTTC. It specifies CASSLAGSGIEAYNEQFF. The chain is built from TRBV5-1 and TRBJ2-1; tentatively, D is TRBD2 (5 bases). CDR3 length: 18 amino acids. Trimming left V 0 bases short and J 2 bases short, with 18 bases between. Germline V gene data show CDR1 as SGHRS and CDR2 as YFSETQ.

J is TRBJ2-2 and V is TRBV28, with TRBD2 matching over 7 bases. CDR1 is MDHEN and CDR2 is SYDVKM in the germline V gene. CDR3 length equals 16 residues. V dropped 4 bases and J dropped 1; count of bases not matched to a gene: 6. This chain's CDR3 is CASSSGGAVNTGELFF. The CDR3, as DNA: TGTGCCAGCAGTTCGGGGGGAGCGGTGAACACCGGGGAGCTGTTTTTT. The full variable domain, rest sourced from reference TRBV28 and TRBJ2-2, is DVKVTQSSRYLVKRTGEKVFLECVQDMDHENMFWYRQDPGLGLRLIYFSYDVKMKEKGDIPEGYSVSREKKERFSLILESASTNQTSMYLCASSSGGAVNTGELFFGEGSRLTVL.

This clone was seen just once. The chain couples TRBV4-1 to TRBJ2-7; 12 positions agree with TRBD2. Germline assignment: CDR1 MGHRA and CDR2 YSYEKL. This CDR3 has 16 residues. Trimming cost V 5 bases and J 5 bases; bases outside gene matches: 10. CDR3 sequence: CASSADLAGGPNEQYF. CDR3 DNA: TGCGCCAGCAGCGCGGATCTAGCGGGAGGGCCGAACGAGCAGTACTTC.

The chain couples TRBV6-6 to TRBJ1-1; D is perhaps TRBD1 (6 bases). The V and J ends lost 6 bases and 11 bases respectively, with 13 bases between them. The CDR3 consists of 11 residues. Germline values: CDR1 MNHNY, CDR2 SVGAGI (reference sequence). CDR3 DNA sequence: TGTGCCAGCAGGTTACAGGGTAAGGCTTTCTTT. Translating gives CASRLQGKAFF.

The CDR3 DNA sequence: TGCGCCAGCAGCTCAGGAGGGGGGGCGGATAATTCACCCCTCCACTTT. It is translated as CASSSGGGADNSPLHF. The chain recombines TRBV5-1 with TRBJ1-6, with TRBD1 as a possible D gene (6 bases). The germline CDR1 and CDR2 sequences are SGHRS and YFSETQ. The CDR3 spans 16 residues. Trimming removed 3 bases at V and 5 bases at J, with 15 bases between.

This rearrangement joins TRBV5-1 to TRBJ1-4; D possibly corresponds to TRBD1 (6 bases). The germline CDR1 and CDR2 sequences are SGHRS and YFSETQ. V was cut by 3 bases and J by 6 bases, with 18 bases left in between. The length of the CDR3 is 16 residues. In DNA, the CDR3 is TGCGCCAGCAGCTCCTCGTACAGGGTAGGGGATGAAAAACTGTTTTTT. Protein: CASSSSYRVGDEKLFF.

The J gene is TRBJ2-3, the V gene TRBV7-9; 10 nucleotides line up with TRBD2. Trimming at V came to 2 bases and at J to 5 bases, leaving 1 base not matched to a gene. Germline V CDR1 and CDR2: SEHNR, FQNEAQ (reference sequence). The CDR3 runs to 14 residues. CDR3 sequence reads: CASSLTSGVDTQYF. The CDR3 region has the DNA TGTGCCAGCAGCTTAACTAGCGGGGTAGATACGCAGTATTTT.

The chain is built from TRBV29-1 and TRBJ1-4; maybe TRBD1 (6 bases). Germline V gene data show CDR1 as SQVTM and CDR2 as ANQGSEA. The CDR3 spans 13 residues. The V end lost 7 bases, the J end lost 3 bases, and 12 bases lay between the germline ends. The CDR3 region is CSGQDRPNEKLFF. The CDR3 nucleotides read TGCAGCGGGCAAGACAGGCCTAATGAAAAACTGTTTTTT.

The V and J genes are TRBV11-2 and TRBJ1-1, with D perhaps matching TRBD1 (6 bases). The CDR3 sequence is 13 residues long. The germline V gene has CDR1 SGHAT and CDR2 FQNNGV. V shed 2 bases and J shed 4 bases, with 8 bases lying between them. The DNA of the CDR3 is TGTGCCAGCAGCTTACGAGGGGGCACTGAAGCTTTCTTT. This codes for CASSLRGGTEAFF.

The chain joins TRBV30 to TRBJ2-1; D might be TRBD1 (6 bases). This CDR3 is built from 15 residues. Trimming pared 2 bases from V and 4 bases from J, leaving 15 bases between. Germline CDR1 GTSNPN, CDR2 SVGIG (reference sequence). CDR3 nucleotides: TGTGCCTGGAGTCCCCCCCCAGGGGCTTACAATGAGCAGTTCTTC. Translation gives CAWSPPPGAYNEQFF.

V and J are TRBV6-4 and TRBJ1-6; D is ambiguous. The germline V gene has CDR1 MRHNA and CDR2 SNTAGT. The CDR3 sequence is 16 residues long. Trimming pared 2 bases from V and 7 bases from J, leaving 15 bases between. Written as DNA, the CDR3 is TGTGCCAGCAGTGACCCCCCTGACGGAGAAAATTCACCCCTCCACTTT. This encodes CASSDPPDGENSPLHF.